The rows below give T cell receptor beta chains drawn from one sample of a study of T cell repertoires in ileal Crohn's disease. TCRdb keeps only in-frame clones here, not all; method: immunoSEQ multiplex PCR. Of about 59,000 clones in the sample, about 88% were seen once. Sequencing was carried out using ileal tissue. These receptors all come from an adult with Crohn's disease. Each CDR3 is given with its conserved first and last residue. D genes are given only for firm matches.

v_gene: TRBV6-4; j_gene: TRBJ1-5; d_gene: NA; CDR3nt: TGTGCCAGCAGTGAACAGGGCGGTCAGCCCCAGCATTTT; CDR3aa: CASSEQGGQPQHF
v_gene: TRBV6-5; j_gene: TRBJ1-4; d_gene: NA; CDR3nt: TGTGCCAGCAGTTACAACACCCCTAATGAAAAACTGTTTTTT; CDR3aa: CASSYNTPNEKLFF
v_gene: TRBV4-3; j_gene: TRBJ2-3; d_gene: NA; CDR3nt: TGCGCCAGCAGCCAAGGATTTGAGGATACGCAGTATTTT; CDR3aa: CASSQGFEDTQYF
v_gene: TRBV28; j_gene: TRBJ1-2; d_gene: TRBD1; CDR3nt: TGTGCCAGCACCATAACAGGGGTTGGCTACACCTTC; CDR3aa: CASTITGVGYTF
v_gene: TRBV30; j_gene: TRBJ1-2; d_gene: NA; CDR3nt: TGTGCCTGGAGGGGAGACCCGGGCATTAAGGCGGGGGGCTACACCTTC; CDR3aa: CAWRGDPGIKAGGYTF
v_gene: TRBV25-1; j_gene: TRBJ2-5; d_gene: NA; CDR3nt: TGTGCCAGCAGTGAACCGAGACCGGGACTGTACCAAGAGACCCAGTACTTC; CDR3aa: CASSEPRPGLYQETQYF
v_gene: TRBV19; j_gene: TRBJ1-2; d_gene: TRBD1; CDR3nt: TGTGCCAGTAGTACCCTACGGGACAGTACTAACTATGGCTACACCTTC; CDR3aa: CASSTLRDSTNYGYTF
v_gene: TRBV30; j_gene: TRBJ1-2; d_gene: NA; CDR3nt: TGTGCCTGCCCTTTACAGCAGCCCTATGGCTACACCTTC; CDR3aa: CACPLQQPYGYTF
v_gene: TRBV10-3; j_gene: TRBJ1-2; d_gene: TRBD1; CDR3nt: TGTGCCATCAAGGGACAGACTTATGGCTACACCTTC; CDR3aa: CAIKGQTYGYTF
v_gene: TRBV20-1; j_gene: TRBJ1-1; d_gene: NA; CDR3nt: TGCAGTTCCCGGAGGCTTGAAGCTTTCTTT; CDR3aa: CSSRRLEAFF
v_gene: TRBV4-3; j_gene: TRBJ1-1; d_gene: TRBD1; CDR3nt: TGCGCCAGCAGCCAAGCGGACAGGATAACTGAAGCTTTCTTT; CDR3aa: CASSQADRITEAFF
v_gene: TRBV6-1; j_gene: TRBJ1-3; d_gene: NA; CDR3nt: TGTGCCAGCAGTGGGGTGCAGGGCTCCCCCGGCTCTGGAAACACCATATATTTT; CDR3aa: CASSGVQGSPGSGNTIYF
v_gene: TRBV19; j_gene: TRBJ1-2; d_gene: NA; CDR3nt: TGTGCCAGTCTCGACGTTAGCCGCTATGGCTACACCTTC; CDR3aa: CASLDVSRYGYTF
v_gene: TRBV4-2; j_gene: TRBJ2-2; d_gene: TRBD2; CDR3nt: TGTGCCAGCAGCCCCGAACCGGGACTAGCGGAGAACACCGGGGAGCTGTTTTTT; CDR3aa: CASSPEPGLAENTGELFF
v_gene: TRBV2; j_gene: TRBJ1-2; d_gene: TRBD1; CDR3nt: TGTGCCAGCAAGAAGGCCACCAACAGGGGAGCCCCAAGTGGCTACACCTTC; CDR3aa: CASKKATNRGAPSGYTF
v_gene: TRBV6-5; j_gene: TRBJ1-4; d_gene: TRBD1; CDR3nt: TGTGCCAGCAGTCCCGGACAGGGAAAGGGGAAACTGTTTTTT; CDR3aa: CASSPGQGKGKLFF
v_gene: TRBV29-1; j_gene: TRBJ1-3; d_gene: NA; CDR3nt: TGCAGCGTTGTGGTAGTCTCTGGAAACACCATATATTTT; CDR3aa: CSVVVVSGNTIYF
v_gene: TRBV25-1; j_gene: TRBJ1-3; d_gene: NA; CDR3nt: TGTGCCAGCAGTGAATTAGACACTGGAAACACCATATATTTT; CDR3aa: CASSELDTGNTIYF
v_gene: TRBV11-2; j_gene: TRBJ2-7; d_gene: TRBD1; CDR3nt: TGTGCCAGCAGCTTAGGCCGGGACAGGCGTCTCACGAAACCCTACGAGCAGTACTTC; CDR3aa: CASSLGRDRRLTKPYEQYF
v_gene: TRBV5-1; j_gene: TRBJ1-2; d_gene: NA; CDR3nt: TGCGCCAGCAGCTTGGCCTGGGTCTCGTTAGGGGTCGATGGCTACACCTTC; CDR3aa: CASSLAWVSLGVDGYTF